The following is a T cell receptor beta chain sequence with its context. A quantity of roughly 0.5 to 1 ug RNA underwent reverse transcription using random hexamers. Each CDR3 protein is one row after TCRdb ran MiXCR on the immunoSEQ multiplex PCR reads. Of about 150,000 distinct CDR3 sequences in the sample, 85% to 95% are singletons; the top ten hold 0.2% to 0.25%. Those who served as multiple sclerosis controls were treatment-naive patients with stable or active relapsing-remitting disease. Both CD4+ and CD8+ T cells were negatively isolated, and TEMRA cells underwent FACS enrichment. This record belongs to a study of CD8 T cells in Susac syndrome. Trimming took off 4 bases at V and 4 bases at J, with 5 bases between the two ends. Germline CDR1 SGHAT, CDR2 FQNNGV. The CDR3 runs to 12 residues.

V is TRBV11-2 and J is TRBJ2-1; D is uncertain. Material for sequencing was CD8+ T cells from PBMCs. The sequence derives from a human donor with multiple sclerosis. The CDR3 is CASSSLYNEQFF. The CDR3 nucleotides are TGTGCCAGCAGCTCCCTGTACAATGAGCAGTTCTTC.